One sample yielded the 5 T cell receptor beta chains listed below, sequenced in a study of blood T cell repertoires in COVID-19. Repertoires were generated with immunoSEQ multiplex PCR, while TCRdb's copy carries only in-frame clones and drops some. The sample gives about 300,000 clones, around nine tenths of which show up once; over 1.5% is in the top ten. The sequencing input was peripheral blood. Receptor source: a woman aged 30 to 39 with COVID-19, enrolled during active disease.

This clone was seen only a few times. This chain joins TRBV27 and TRBJ1-5, with D tentatively TRBD1 (5 bases). Germline assignment: CDR1 MNHEY and CDR2 SMNVEV (reference sequence). V lost 4 bases and J 9 bases, leaving 19 bases between the germline ends. The CDR3 covers 15 residues. The CDR3 sequence is CASSYLVGGEWPQHF. In DNA, the CDR3 is TGTGCCAGCAGTTATTTAGTGGGGGGGGAGTGGCCCCAGCATTTT.

The chain is built from TRBV19 and TRBJ1-5, with unresolved D. CDR1 LNHDA and CDR2 SQIVND come from the germline V gene (reference sequence). V was clipped by 1 base and J by 4 bases, with 11 bases between them. CDR3 length: 15 amino acids. The CDR3 coding sequence is TGTGCCAGTAGTATAGCGGCAGGCGTGAATCAGCCCCAGCATTTT. Its translation: CASSIAAGVNQPQHF.

This chain connects TRBV2 to TRBJ2-7; tentatively, D is TRBD1 (5 bases). Between the trimmed V and J ends, which lost 6 bases and 6 bases, there was a span of 12 bases. Germline V lookup: CDR1 SNHLY, CDR2 FYNNEI. The CDR3 contains 12 residues. The CDR3 protein is CASSERGSEQYF. In DNA form, the CDR3 reads TGTGCCAGCAGCGAAAGGGGTTCCGAGCAGTACTTC.

The J gene is TRBJ1-5, the V gene TRBV15, with D hard to call. The length of the CDR3 is 14 residues. Germline CDR1 reads LNHNV; CDR2 reads YYDKDF (reference sequence). Deletions cut 0 bases from V and 9 bases from J, with 12 bases between. The CDR3 spells CATSRDQGRGPQHF. The DNA for the CDR3 is TGTGCCACCAGCAGAGATCAAGGCAGAGGGCCCCAGCATTTT.

The rearrangement joins TRBV19 to TRBJ1-5, with TRBD1 matching over 8 bases. The germline gives CDR1 LNHDA, CDR2 SQIVND (reference sequence). V was clipped by 4 bases and J by 3 bases; unmatched bases: 8. The CDR3 consists of 16 residues. CDR3 sequence reads: CASSNERTGPNQPQHF. The CDR3 region has the DNA TGTGCCAGTAGTAATGAGAGGACAGGGCCCAATCAGCCCCAGCATTTT.